Below, one TCR beta chain is given with its context. Its antigen is as yet unknown. Profiling relied on immunoSEQ multiplex PCR, and the TCRdb table lists in-frame clones only, not all of them. The table records a few hundred thousand clones, under 80% of them present only once. The entry originates in a study of shared clonotypes between healthy human individuals. Notes on the study in general: Among the subsets, naive ones generally showed larger estimated richness than memory ones. It was the few donors that limited the genetic and exposure-history diversity represented. Measured sharing among donors was expected to vary with sequencing depth. Non-shared clonotypes had lower generation probabilities than those shared by all four donors.

The CDR3 length is 16 residues. Per germline, CDR1 LGHNA and CDR2 YSLEER. V lost 1 base to trimming and J lost 0 bases, with 12 bases between them. The clonotype originates from a man aged 30 to 45 in good health. What was sequenced was memory CD4+ T cells sorted from blood. Stated subset: CD45RA-negative fraction. This sequence joins TRBV4-3 and TRBJ2-5; tentative D call: TRBD2 (6 bases). The CDR3 reads CASSQALAAYQETQYF. CDR3 bases: TGCGCCAGCAGCCAAGCACTAGCCGCGTACCAAGAGACCCAGTACTTC.